One and the same sample provided the 29 T cell receptor beta chains below, sequenced in a study of blood T cell repertoires in COVID-19. Only in-frame clones appear in the TCRdb table, and some are missing; sequencing was by immunoSEQ multiplex PCR. The sample shows tens of thousands of clones, about 83% of them seen only once. Sequences were obtained from peripheral blood. These receptors originate from a human donor in a cohort sampled during active COVID-19.

A few counts support this clone. J is TRBJ2-7 and V is TRBV4-1, with 7 bases identical to TRBD2. The CDR3 covers 13 residues. The germline V gene encodes CDR1 MGHRA and CDR2 YSYEKL. Trimming at V came to 4 bases and at J to 3 bases, leaving 3 bases not matched to a gene. In DNA form, the CDR3 reads TGCGCCAGCAGCCTAGGGGACTACTACGAGCAGTACTTC. Protein sequence: CASSLGDYYEQYF.

V usage is TRBV5-4 and J usage is TRBJ1-1; 7 positions match TRBD1. This CDR3 spans 15 amino acids. V lost 0 bases, J lost 2 bases, and 4 bases stayed unmatched. CDR1 is SGHNT and CDR2 is YYREEE in the germline V gene (reference sequence). The CDR3: CASSLGYRGNTEAFF. Here the CDR3 DNA reads TGTGCCAGCAGCTTGGGGTACAGGGGCAACACTGAAGCTTTCTTT.

This chain links TRBV29-1 with TRBJ2-7; 8 bases fit TRBD2. V lost 0 bases to trimming and J lost 0 bases; unmatched junction nucleotides: 4. The CDR3 has 15 residues. CDR1 is SQVTM and CDR2 is ANQGSEA in the germline V gene. CDR3 nucleotides: TGCAGCGTTGAAGATCCGGGAGGGAGCTCCTACGAGCAGTACTTC. Residues: CSVEDPGGSSYEQYF.

The V and J genes are TRBV2 and TRBJ1-4; tentatively, D is TRBD1 (6 bases). V was shortened by 8 bases and J by 7 bases, with 11 bases between the two germline ends. The CDR3 runs 12 residues. Per the germline V gene, CDR1 is SNHLY and CDR2 is FYNNEI. DNA of the CDR3: TGTGCCAGCGGGGAGGGGGGTGAAAAACTGTTTTTT. As protein: CASGEGGEKLFF.

This clone was detected once. The V and J genes are TRBV2 and TRBJ1-2, with 8 bases identical to TRBD1. Looked up from germline, CDR1 is SNHLY and CDR2 is FYNNEI. The CDR3 consists of 14 residues. The trim removed 7 bases at V and 1 base at J, leaving 5 bases unmatched. The CDR3 nucleotides read TGTGCCAGCATTGGACAGGGAGGTAACTATGGCTACACCTTC. Amino acids: CASIGQGGNYGYTF.

The CDR3 nucleotides are TGTGCCAGTAGAAAGACCAGGGAGGACACCATATATTTT. Translated: CASRKTREDTIYF. The V call is TRBV19, the J call TRBJ1-3; maybe TRBD1 (5 bases). CDR3 size: 13 residues. Germline lookup yields CDR1 LNHDA and CDR2 SQIVND (reference sequence). The V and J ends lost 6 bases and 8 bases respectively, with 14 bases between them.

V and J are TRBV3-1 (or the pseudogene TRBV3-2) and TRBJ1-1; TRBD1 agrees at 11 bases. The CDR3 is 14 amino acids. Germline CDR1 reads LGHDT; CDR2 reads YNNKEL (reference sequence). V lost 6 bases to trimming and J lost 4 bases; unmatched junction nucleotides: 4. The CDR3 loop is CASRLGTGGTEAFF. The CDR3 DNA sequence: TGTGCCAGCAGACTAGGGACAGGGGGCACTGAAGCTTTCTTT.

V and J are TRBV18 and TRBJ2-6; D is undetermined. This CDR3 has 15 amino acids. From germline, CDR1 is KGHSH and CDR2 LQKENI. V lost 2 bases and J lost 3, with 8 bases in between. CDR3 protein: CASSPAPGGANVLTF. The CDR3 DNA reads TGTGCCAGCTCACCAGCTCCAGGTGGGGCCAACGTCCTGACTTTC.

This chain uses TRBV6-5 with TRBJ1-1, with TRBD1 as a possible D gene (5 bases). Germline CDR1 reads MNHEY; CDR2 reads SVGAGI. V was clipped by 8 bases and J by 1 base, with 14 bases between them. This CDR3 contains 14 residues. The CDR3 reads CASRPEGPNTEAFF. CDR3 DNA sequence: TGTGCCAGCCGCCCGGAGGGGCCGAACACTGAAGCTTTCTTT.

The chain joins TRBV4-3 to TRBJ2-7; the match to TRBD2 covers 11 bases. The V and J ends lost 0 bases and 1 base, in that order; junction bases with no gene match: 2. The CDR3 consists of 16 residues. The germline CDR1 and CDR2 sequences are LGHNA and YSLEER. The CDR3 loop reads CASSQDTSGSSYEQYF. The CDR3 DNA sequence: TGCGCCAGCAGCCAAGATACTAGCGGGAGTTCCTACGAGCAGTACTTC.

The V call is TRBV5-1, the J call TRBJ1-1, with 11 bases matching TRBD1. The CDR3 has 15 amino acids. In germline, CDR1 is SGHRS, CDR2 YFSETQ. Trimming removed 4 bases from V and 4 bases from J; junction bases left unmatched: 6. CDR3 residues: CASSTGTGGSTEAFF. The CDR3 DNA is TGCGCCAGCAGCACGGGGACAGGGGGGTCCACTGAAGCTTTCTTT. Looking up the rest from reference TRBV5-1 and TRBJ1-1 gives the full variable domain: KAGVTQTPRYLIKTRGQQVTLSCSPISGHRSVSWYQQTPGQGLQFLFEYFSETQRNKGNFPGRFSGRQFSNSRSEMNVSTLELGDSALYLCASSTGTGGSTEAFFGQGTRLTVV.

The CDR3 loop is CATSPRQGAYGYTF. CDR3 DNA: TGTGCCACCAGCCCGAGACAGGGTGCCTATGGCTACACCTTC. The rearrangement uses TRBV15 and TRBJ1-2; 7 bases agree with TRBD1. This CDR3 has 14 amino acids. Germline V gene sequence: CDR1 LNHNV, CDR2 YYDKDF (reference sequence). Losses at the gene ends were 5 bases for V and 4 bases for J; bases not matched to a gene: 7.

This chain connects TRBV7-2 to TRBJ2-1, with 9 bases lining up with TRBD2. V was clipped by 2 bases and J by 4 bases; unmatched bases: 3. The CDR3 runs to 15 residues. Germline V lookup: CDR1 SGHTA, CDR2 FQGNSA. DNA for the CDR3: TGTGCCAGCAGCTTATACAGCGGGAGGTACAATGAGCAGTTCTTC. Residues: CASSLYSGRYNEQFF.

The rearrangement joins TRBV7-8 to TRBJ2-2; tentative D call: TRBD1 (5 bases). The V end lost 5 bases, the J end lost 4 bases, and 8 bases lay between the germline ends. There are 13 residues in the CDR3. Germline CDR1 is SGHVS and CDR2 is FQNEAQ. The CDR3 region has the DNA TGTGCCAGCAGCCGAGACAGCACCGGGGAGCTGTTTTTT. Amino acids: CASSRDSTGELFF.

The rearrangement links TRBV7-9 to TRBJ2-2; unclear D gene. Germline values: CDR1 SEHNR, CDR2 FQNEAQ (reference sequence). Trimming stripped 2 bases from V and 5 bases from J, with 6 bases between. The length of the CDR3 is 13 residues. This chain's CDR3 is CASSLFRTGELFF. As DNA, the CDR3 is TGTGCCAGCAGCTTATTCCGGACCGGGGAGCTGTTTTTT. Variable domain in full (rest from reference TRBV7-9 and TRBJ2-2): DTGVSQNPRHKITKRGQNVTFRCDPISEHNRLYWYRQTLGQGPEFLTYFQNEAQLEKSRLLSDRFSAERPKGSFSTLEIQRTEQGDSAMYLCASSLFRTGELFFGEGSRLTVL.

The gene calls are TRBV4-1 and TRBJ2-3; 7 bases map to TRBD2. The germline V gene encodes CDR1 MGHRA and CDR2 YSYEKL. The CDR3 loop spans 17 amino acids. After removal of 1 base from V and 0 bases from J, the junction contained 7 bases not matched to a gene. The CDR3 here is CASSQGGGGGSTDTQYF. CDR3 in DNA: TGCGCCAGCAGCCAAGGAGGTGGGGGAGGGAGCACAGATACGCAGTATTTT.

The chain carries TRBV21-1 and TRBJ1-5. TRBV21-1 is assigned pseudogene status. The CDR3 spans 15 residues. The CDR3, as DNA: TGTGCCAGCAGCAAGGGGAGATATAGCAATCAGCCCCAGCATTTT. Translating it yields CASSKGRYSNQPQHF.

This clone was seen a handful of times. The chain is built from TRBV28 and TRBJ2-1; 11 positions match TRBD1. V gave up 1 base and J gave up 7 bases; unmatched junction bases: 6. Germline V lookup: CDR1 MDHEN, CDR2 SYDVKM. CDR3 length: 16 amino acids. DNA of the CDR3: TGTGCCAGCAGTTTATTCCCCGGGACAGGGGGAAATGAGCAGTTCTTC. The encoded protein is CASSLFPGTGGNEQFF. The full variable domain, with the rest looked up from reference TRBV28 and TRBJ2-1, is DVKVTQSSRYLVKRTGEKVFLECVQDMDHENMFWYRQDPGLGLRLIYFSYDVKMKEKGDIPEGYSVSREKKERFSLILESASTNQTSMYLCASSLFPGTGGNEQFFGPGTRLTVL.

This clone turned up a few times. The gene calls are TRBV19 and TRBJ2-2; D is uncertain. V was shortened by 2 bases and J by 8 bases, with 6 bases between the two germline ends. Per the germline V gene, CDR1 is LNHDA and CDR2 is SQIVND (reference sequence). This CDR3 has 12 amino acids. In DNA form, the CDR3 reads TGTGCCAGTAGTATAATCTCTGGGGAGCTGTTTTTT. Translated, it gives CASSIISGELFF.

This clone was detected only once. The chain couples TRBV19 to TRBJ1-2; 7 bases line up with TRBD1. The CDR3 length is 17 residues. Germline V gene sequence: CDR1 LNHDA, CDR2 SQIVND (reference sequence). V shed 5 bases and J 0 bases; nucleotides not matched to a gene: 12. CDR3 loop: CASSPLGRGLANYGYTF. The CDR3 DNA sequence: TGTGCCAGTAGTCCCCTTGGCAGGGGGTTAGCTAACTATGGCTACACCTTC.

The chain links TRBV4-1 to TRBJ1-4; D remains ambiguous. The germline gives CDR1 MGHRA, CDR2 YSYEKL. This CDR3 region has 13 residues. With 1 base removed from V and 8 bases from J, the gap between germline ends came to 8 bases. The CDR3 spells CASSQGFREKLFF. In DNA, the CDR3 is TGCGCCAGCAGCCAAGGGTTTAGAGAAAAACTGTTTTTT.

This chain links TRBV24-1 with TRBJ1-5; possibly TRBD1 for D (6 bases). Per germline, CDR1 KGHDR and CDR2 SFDVKD. The CDR3 extends over 15 amino acids. V was pared by 0 bases and J by 7 bases, with 12 bases between. The CDR3 protein is CATSDLLQGGQPQHF. CDR3 DNA: TGTGCCACCAGTGATTTGTTACAGGGCGGCCAGCCCCAGCATTTT.

The chain recombines TRBV27 with TRBJ2-3; 8 nucleotides match TRBD1. Germline V gene lookup returns CDR1 MNHEY and CDR2 SMNVEV (reference sequence). Trimming removed 3 bases from V and 8 bases from J; junction bases left unmatched: 10. The CDR3 totals 15 residues. The CDR3 DNA follows: TGTGCCAGCAGTTTTGGGGCAGGGGGCTTAGGTACGCAGTATTTT. The encoded protein is CASSFGAGGLGTQYF.

The V call is TRBV6-6, the J call TRBJ2-1; 8 bases are a match to TRBD2. After removal of 6 bases from V and 0 bases from J, the junction contained 4 bases not matched to a gene. This CDR3 is 15 amino acids long. Germline V gene lookup returns CDR1 MNHNY and CDR2 SVGAGI (reference sequence). CDR3 coding DNA: TGTGCCAGCAGCTCAACTAGCGGCTCCTACAATGAGCAGTTCTTC. This codes for CASSSTSGSYNEQFF.

Only a few counts were recorded for this clone. The chain recombines TRBV13 with TRBJ2-2, with D perhaps matching TRBD2 (5 bases). The V end lost 5 bases, the J end lost 4 bases, and 11 bases lay between the germline ends. CDR3 length: 14 amino acids. CDR1 and CDR2 (germline): PRHDT, FYEKMQ (reference sequence). CDR3 coding DNA: TGTGCCAGCAGCGAGTCGGGGTTCACCGGGGAGCTGTTTTTT. This encodes CASSESGFTGELFF.

This chain joins TRBV27 and TRBJ2-7; TRBD1 might be the D (6 bases). The CDR3 totals 13 residues. The germline CDR1 and CDR2 sequences are MNHEY and SMNVEV (reference sequence). Trimming took 5 bases from V and 3 from J, leaving 11 bases between them. The CDR3 protein is CASSPQGLYEQYF. The CDR3, as DNA: TGTGCCAGCAGTCCACAGGGTCTCTACGAGCAGTACTTC.

V usage is TRBV2 and J usage is TRBJ1-1, with D tentatively TRBD1 (6 bases). In germline, CDR1 is SNHLY, CDR2 FYNNEI. The CDR3 totals 14 residues. Trimming removed 3 bases from V and 7 bases from J, with 15 bases in between. The chain's CDR3 is CASSDSRGGDEAFF. The CDR3 DNA follows: TGTGCCAGCAGTGATAGCAGGGGAGGGGATGAAGCTTTCTTT.

This chain uses TRBV3-1 (or the pseudogene TRBV3-2) with TRBJ2-5, with 9 bases lining up with TRBD2. The germline V gene encodes CDR1 LGHDT and CDR2 YNNKEL (reference sequence). The CDR3 consists of 14 residues. V gave up 3 bases and J gave up 3 bases; unmatched junction bases: 2. This chain's CDR3 is CASSQPSGEETQYF. The CDR3 nucleotides are TGTGCCAGCAGCCAGCCTAGCGGGGAAGAGACCCAGTACTTC.

This chain connects TRBV7-2 to TRBJ2-7; D may be TRBD2 (5 bases). V lost 1 base and J lost 4, with 17 bases in between. The CDR3 consists of 16 residues. The germline V gene has CDR1 SGHTA and CDR2 FQGNSA. This CDR3 is CASSLEEGEGLYEQYF. The DNA for the CDR3 is TGTGCCAGCAGCTTAGAAGAGGGAGAAGGTCTTTACGAGCAGTACTTC.